The text below deals with one T cell receptor beta chain. Its antigen is not known. Some 30,000 T cell genomes, or roughly 180 ng DNA, went into the sorted-subset replicate PCRs. Profiled with immunoSEQ multiplex PCR; TCRdb holds only in-frame clones, not every one. The data show over a million clones, more than 95% seen once. With 5 bases removed from V and 0 bases from J, the gap between germline ends came to 8 bases. The CDR3 extends over 14 amino acids. The germline V gene encodes CDR1 MDHEN and CDR2 SYDVKM. The data were taken from a study of shared clonotypes between healthy human individuals. Notes on the study in general: Rarefaction indicated that sorted-subset sequencing remained incomplete although depth was large. Generally, estimated richness proved larger in naive subsets than it did in memory subsets.

The sequence came from a man aged 30 to 39 in good health. V and J are TRBV28 and TRBJ1-3; D remains ambiguous. Sequencing input: naive CD4+ T cells sorted from blood. Subset of the sample: CD45RA+ positively selected. In nucleotides, the CDR3 is TGTGCCAGCAGTCGGCGATCCTCTGGAAACACCATATATTTT. Protein product: CASSRRSSGNTIYF.